This paragraph covers one T cell receptor (beta chain) sequence. Its antigen is as yet unknown. This record comes from a study of T cell responses to AZD1222 COVID-19 vaccine. Study conclusions and caveats: Close to half of all spike-specific TCRs reportedly target regions of the variants that are unmutated. Mostly white British, mostly female donors; authors suggested clonal diversity may be underestimated. The span of vaccine-associated CD4 TCRs extended across spike, with dominance at 160-218 and 743-854.

Data came from immunoSEQ multiplex PCR; TCRdb stores just in-frame clones and leaves some out. Among 140,000 to 150,000 clones listed, roughly 88% were seen once. V lost 0 bases and J lost 14, with 14 bases in between. The CDR3 extends over 13 amino acids. Germline-derived CDR1 and CDR2 are KGHDR and SFDVKD. This chain links TRBV24-1 with TRBJ2-3; the D is unclear. This TCR was sampled from an adult in good health. The source material was peripheral blood, sampled on day 0 of AZD1222 vaccination. The chain's CDR3 is CATSDLKGLVLYF. CDR3 DNA sequence: TGTGCCACCAGTGATTTGAAGGGTTTAGTCCTGTATTTT.